Here is one TCR beta chain with its context. Patients between 18 and 65 years old had hyperthyroidism, newly diagnosed and lasting under 2 months. Exclusions: uncontrolled infection, other autoimmune disease, pregnancy, lactation. The data are from a study of T cells in Graves' hyperthyroidism and ophthalmopathy. Overall study context: Peripheral blood specimens were obtained at initial diagnosis, prior to any treatment.

TCR beta CDR3 region amplification was performed from RNA transcripts. The primer set for the first-round RT-PCR of the TCR CDR3 was HTBI. TCRdb re-called the multiplex PCR reads with MiXCR, one entry per CDR3 protein. The table includes about 520,000 distinct CDR3 sequences, less than 25% detected once. The specimen was blood. This receptor was obtained from a man aged 18 to 30 with Graves' hyperthyroidism.

This CDR3 reads CASSLFGGSVRDEQYF. The CDR3 DNA is TGTGCCAGCAGTTTGTTCGGCGGGAGTGTGCGGGACGAGCAGTACTTC. The chain carries TRBV12-3 or TRBV12-4 and TRBJ2-7; 7 bases are shared with TRBD2. Germline trimming cut 3 bases from V and 5 bases from J; bases unmatched to any gene: 13. The CDR3 has 16 amino acids.